The rows below give T cell receptor beta chains drawn from one sample of a study of control samples from healthy donors and cancer patients. Clones were read by immunoSEQ multiplex PCR, and TCRdb kept only the in-frame ones, dropping some. The sample shows about 190,000 clones, approximately 92% of them seen only once. The sequencing sample was made of blood. These TCRs come from a young man in good health. Both conserved end residues are part of each CDR3. The D gene is left open where the match is weak. Some rows mark clone size as missing; the rest say once, few, many or name a class of expanded clone.

>-|TRBV3-1/TRBV3-2|-|TRBJ2-2
CASSKTSGELFF
TGTGCCAGCAGCAAGACTAGCGGGGAGCTGTTTTTT
>TRBD1|TRBV3-1/TRBV3-2|-|TRBJ1-2
CASSQGPGGTNYGYTF
TGTGCCAGCAGCCAAGGTCCAGGGGGGACTAACTATGGCTACACCTTC
>-|TRBV18|-|TRBJ2-7
CASSPGLNYEQYF
TGTGCCAGCTCACCAGGGTTAAACTACGAGCAGTACTTC
>-|TRBV30|-|TRBJ1-1
CAWSVKGTQTEAFF
TGTGCCTGGAGTGTGAAGGGGACACAGACTGAAGCTTTCTTT
>-|TRBV19|-|TRBJ1-5
CASTPDQGPTQPQHF
TGTGCCAGTACCCCAGACCAGGGACCCACTCAGCCCCAGCATTTT
>-|TRBV30|-|TRBJ2-6
CAGISGANVLTF
TGTGCCGGGATCTCTGGGGCCAACGTCCTGACTTTC
>TRBD1|TRBV28|-|TRBJ1-2
CASSLPGQTGNYTF
TGTGCCAGCAGTTTACCGGGACAGACGGGGAACTACACCTTC
>TRBD1|TRBV10-3|-|TRBJ1-1
CAITIDRDTEAFF
TGTGCCATCACCATTGACAGGGACACTGAAGCTTTCTTT
>-|TRBV18|-|TRBJ1-2
CASSPGRQNYGYTF
TGTGCCAGCTCACCTGGACGGCAAAACTATGGCTACACCTTC
>TRBD1|TRBV6-5|once|TRBJ2-5
CASSLSQGVSETQYF
TGTGCCAGCAGCCTCAGCCAGGGGGTATCGGAGACCCAGTACTTC
>-|TRBV29-1|-|TRBJ1-2
CSVNRDYGYTF
TGCAGCGTAAACCGGGACTATGGCTACACCTTC
>-|TRBV28|-|TRBJ2-5
CASSSGWGRKTQYF
TGTGCCAGCAGTTCGGGATGGGGGCGGAAGACCCAGTACTTC
>-|TRBV9|-|TRBJ1-4
CASSVGIVGGEKLFF
TGTGCCAGCAGCGTAGGAATTGTAGGGGGTGAAAAACTGTTTTTT
>-|TRBV10-3|-|TRBJ1-2
CAISEGSYAANYGYTF
TGTGCCATCAGCGAAGGATCCTACGCAGCTAACTATGGCTACACCTTC
>TRBD1|TRBV19|few|TRBJ1-5
CATAGGLRNQPQHF
TGTGCCACCGCAGGGGGGCTGCGCAATCAGCCCCAGCATTTT
>TRBD1|TRBV18|-|TRBJ2-1
CASSPNDRGEQFF
TGTGCCAGCTCACCAAACGACAGGGGAGAGCAGTTCTTC
>-|TRBV2|-|TRBJ2-3
CASRRGTRGTPKVDTQYF
TGTGCCAGCAGGCGAGGGACCCGCGGGACCCCAAAGGTAGATACGCAGTATTTT
>TRBD2|TRBV3-1/TRBV3-2|-|TRBJ2-5
CASSPNRGGETQYF
TGTGCCAGCAGCCCGAACCGGGGGGGAGAGACCCAGTACTTC
>-|TRBV28|-|TRBJ2-7
CASSLIGLGQYF
TGTGCCAGCAGTTTAATAGGTTTGGGGCAGTACTTC
>-|TRBV7-2|-|TRBJ1-1
CASSFGHIWGNTEAFF
TGTGCCAGCAGCTTTGGTCATATTTGGGGCAACACTGAAGCTTTCTTT
>TRBD2|TRBV9|-|TRBJ2-3
CASSVRAGGPTDTQYF
TGTGCCAGCAGCGTACGAGCGGGGGGGCCCACAGATACGCAGTATTTT
>-|TRBV24-1|-|TRBJ2-7
CATSDARGTYEQYF
TGTGCCACCAGTGACGCCCGGGGTACTTACGAGCAGTACTTC
>-|TRBV10-2|-|TRBJ2-1
CASSLDSLGQFF
TGCGCCAGCAGCCTTGACAGCCTCGGGCAGTTCTTC